Presented here are 30 T cell receptor beta chains from one specimen sequenced in a study of identical twins. Each CDR3 protein is one row after TCRdb ran MiXCR on the 5' RACE reads. The data hold 400,000 to 550,000 distinct CDR3 sequences, with under 25% observed a single time. The same sample was also used in a study of T cells expressing NK-cell markers.

The sample comprised CD4+ T cells sorted from blood. The source of these receptors is a young woman in good health.

The chain combines TRBV18 with TRBJ2-2; 7 bases are shared with TRBD2. Germline V gene lookup returns CDR1 KGHSH and CDR2 LQKENI. The CDR3 has 15 amino acids. Losses at the gene ends were 2 bases for V and 5 bases for J; bases not matched to a gene: 5. The CDR3 here is CASSPGYGRTGELFF. The CDR3 coding sequence is TGTGCCAGCTCACCAGGGTACGGGAGGACCGGGGAGCTGTTTTTT. Drawing the rest from reference TRBV18 and TRBJ2-2, the complete variable domain is NAGVMQNPRHLVRRRGQEARLRCSPMKGHSHVYWYRQLPEEGLKFMVYLQKENIIDESGMPKERFSAEFPKEGPSILRIQQVVRGDSAAYFCASSPGYGRTGELFFGEGSRLTVL.

This clonotype occurred a few times. V is TRBV11-3 and J is TRBJ2-3; D not certain. The germline gives CDR1 SGHNT, CDR2 YENEEA. Deletions cut 5 bases from V and 1 base from J, with 13 bases between. The CDR3 totals 15 residues. The CDR3 sequence is CASSLRTARTDTQYF. CDR3 DNA: TGTGCCAGCAGCCTAAGAACAGCCCGCACAGATACGCAGTATTTT. The complete variable domain, with remaining parts taken from reference TRBV11-3 and TRBJ2-3, reads EAGVVQSPRYKIIEKKQPVAFWCNPISGHNTLYWYLQNLGQGPELLIRYENEEAVDDSQLPKDRFSAERLKGVDSTLKIQPAELGDSAVYLCASSLRTARTDTQYFGPGTRLTVL.

The V call is TRBV12-2, the J call TRBJ2-1; TRBD1, the table's D call, was not compared with the DNA. TRBV12-2 is noted as a pseudogene. The CDR3 length is 17 residues. The DNA of the CDR3 is TGTGCAAGTCGCTTCTGGGCGGGACGGAGTTCCTACAATGAGCAGTTCTTC. This translates into CASRFWAGRSSYNEQFF.

The V call is TRBV6-8, the J call TRBJ2-7; D unclear. Germline V CDR1 and CDR2: MNHGY, SAAAGT. With 8 bases removed from V and 4 bases from J, the gap between germline ends came to 6 bases. This CDR3 comprises 10 residues. Here the CDR3 DNA reads TGTGCCAGCGTTTCTTACGAGCAGTACTTC. As protein: CASVSYEQYF.

This clonotype was seen a handful of times. CDR3 sequence (DNA): TGCAGTGCCTCCGACAGCGGGGCGACTACAGATACGCAGTATTTT. Encoded protein: CSASDSGATTDTQYF. This chain connects TRBV20-1 to TRBJ2-3; 7 bases line up with TRBD2. The CDR3 has 15 residues. Germline lookup yields CDR1 DFQATT and CDR2 SNEGSKA (reference sequence). V lost 6 bases, J lost 3 bases, and 12 bases stayed unmatched.

This chain links TRBV19 with TRBJ2-1; D unclear. CDR1 is LNHDA, CDR2 SQIVND, per germline (reference sequence). The CDR3 contains 14 residues. Trimming stripped 6 bases from V and 6 bases from J, with 15 bases between. The CDR3 spells CASRQTVTTNEQFF. CDR3 DNA: TGTGCCAGTAGGCAAACCGTCACTACCAATGAGCAGTTCTTC.

The chain combines TRBV27 with TRBJ1-6, with 12 bases matching TRBD1. The CDR3 contains 15 residues. The V segment lost 9 bases and the J segment 7 bases; nucleotides outside the gene matches: 7. Germline assignment: CDR1 MNHEY and CDR2 SMNVEV (reference sequence). In DNA, the CDR3 is TGTGCCAGTACCGGGACAGGGGGCTCAAATTCACCCCTCCACTTT. It codes for CASTGTGGSNSPLHF.

The CDR3 nucleotides read TGCAGTGCTAGCCCCTACGACAGGGGGGTTGTCGATGAGCAGTTCTTC. It encodes CSASPYDRGVVDEQFF. V is TRBV20-1 and J is TRBJ2-1; 9 bases line up with TRBD1. This CDR3 has 16 amino acids. V shed 3 bases and J 8 bases; nucleotides not matched to a gene: 14. The germline V gene has CDR1 DFQATT and CDR2 SNEGSKA (reference sequence).

The chain has TRBV11-1 and TRBJ2-3; TRBD1 might be the D (6 bases). Trimming removed 7 bases from V and 8 bases from J, with 16 bases in between. CDR3 length: 13 residues. Per the germline V gene, CDR1 is SGHAT and CDR2 is FQDESV (reference sequence). This CDR3 reads CASTPTLQGTQYF. CDR3 in DNA: TGTGCCAGCACCCCCACTTTACAGGGTACGCAGTATTTT. Drawing the rest from reference TRBV11-1 and TRBJ2-3, the complete variable domain is EAEVAQSPRYKITEKSQAVAFWCDPISGHATLYWYRQILGQGPELLVQFQDESVVDDSQLPKDRFSAERLKGVDSTLKIQPAELGDSAMYLCASTPTLQGTQYFGPGTRLTVL.

This clonotype showed up just a few times. For the CDR3, the DNA is TGTGCCAGCAGTCCATTAACCGGGACAGGCCTCAATCAGCCCCAGCATTTT. This codes for CASSPLTGTGLNQPQHF. V usage is TRBV27 and J usage is TRBJ1-5; 8 nucleotides agree with TRBD1. The CDR3 spans 17 residues. Per germline, CDR1 MNHEY and CDR2 SMNVEV (reference sequence). Losses at the gene ends were 5 bases for V and 3 bases for J; bases not matched to a gene: 12.

This clonotype has a handful of counts. The gene calls are TRBV4-2 and TRBJ2-1, with TRBD2 matching 8 bases. Germline-derived CDR1 and CDR2 are LGHNA and YNFKEQ. This CDR3 has 19 residues. Trimming removed 4 bases from V and 4 bases from J; junction bases left unmatched: 18. CDR3 bases: TGTGCCAGCAGCCCGACTAAAGGCGGGGGGTCGCCCCTTTACAATGAGCAGTTCTTC. Its translation: CASSPTKGGGSPLYNEQFF.

As regards this clonotype: Given a much more abundant clone one base away, this may be a read error. The V and J genes are TRBV12-3 or TRBV12-4 and TRBJ2-1; TRBD2 matches 10 bases. Trimming took 1 base from V and 8 from J; bases not matched to a gene: 5. The CDR3 covers 15 residues. The CDR3 protein is CASSLGLAGDDEQFF. CDR3 in DNA: TGTGCCAGCAGTTTAGGGCTAGCGGGAGACGATGAGCAGTTCTTC.

This clonotype has just a few counts. The chain employs TRBV20-1 and TRBJ1-5; D possibly corresponds to TRBD1 (6 bases). Germline V lookup: CDR1 DFQATT, CDR2 SNEGSKA (reference sequence). Deletions cut 6 bases from V and 7 bases from J, with 19 bases between. The CDR3 length is 14 residues. CDR3 region: CSAGGAGGSQPQHF. The CDR3, as DNA: TGCAGTGCCGGGGGCGCGGGTGGGTCGCAGCCCCAGCATTTT.

This clonotype has just a few counts. The chain couples TRBV27 to TRBJ2-3; no clear D gene. The V gene lost 5 bases and the J gene lost 4 bases, with 10 bases spanning the gap. Germline CDR1 and CDR2: MNHEY and SMNVEV (reference sequence). The CDR3 has 13 residues. Here the CDR3 reads CASSASGPDTQYF. The CDR3 DNA follows: TGTGCCAGCAGTGCGAGTGGGCCAGATACGCAGTATTTT.

The V gene is TRBV9, the J gene TRBJ2-7; tentative D call: TRBD2 (6 bases). CDR3 length equals 15 residues. The germline V gene has CDR1 SGDLS and CDR2 YYNGEE. The ends were cut back, 4 bases at V and 6 bases at J, with 20 bases in the middle. The CDR3 reads CASSLGGHPEGEQYF. The CDR3 nucleotides are TGTGCCAGCAGCCTCGGTGGGCACCCGGAGGGCGAGCAGTACTTC.

This clonotype was seen a few times. The chain couples TRBV10-2 to TRBJ1-2; tentative D call: TRBD1 (5 bases). The ends were cut back, 6 bases at V and 6 bases at J, with 11 bases in the middle. The CDR3 consists of 12 residues. Looked up from germline, CDR1 is WSHSY and CDR2 is SAAADI. The CDR3 DNA reads TGCGCCAGCAGCGAAATCAGGGATGGCTACACCTTC. It specifies CASSEIRDGYTF.

The table lists this clonotype with a count of one. The chain combines TRBV28 with TRBJ2-6; possibly TRBD1 or TRBD2 for D (5 bases each). The CDR3 has 15 residues. V gave up 6 bases and J gave up 5 bases, with 14 bases separating them. Germline V lookup: CDR1 MDHEN, CDR2 SYDVKM. This CDR3 reads CASSHPGTRANVLTF. DNA for the CDR3: TGTGCCAGCAGCCATCCCGGGACGAGGGCCAACGTCCTGACTTTC.

The CDR3 loop is CSARVAGGTTGELFF. CDR3 DNA: TGCAGTGCTAGAGTTGCGGGGGGAACCACCGGGGAGCTGTTTTTT. The chain employs TRBV20-1 and TRBJ2-2, with TRBD2 matching 8 bases. This CDR3 comprises 15 residues. Germline CDR1 and CDR2: DFQATT and SNEGSKA (reference sequence). J was trimmed by 4 bases and V by 1 base; bases with no gene match: 5.

This clonotype was counted between two and nine times. The genes are TRBV25-1 and TRBJ2-3; 7 nucleotides line up with TRBD1. The CDR3 is 12 residues long. The trim removed 3 bases at V and 9 bases at J, leaving 3 bases unmatched. Germline V lookup: CDR1 MGHDK, CDR2 SYGVNS. This chain's CDR3 is CASSEGRGTQYF. DNA of the CDR3: TGTGCCAGCAGTGAGGGCAGGGGGACGCAGTATTTT.

This clonotype was observed a few times. The chain has TRBV7-6 and TRBJ1-1, with D tentatively TRBD1 (6 bases). V was cut by 5 bases and J by 1 base, with 14 bases left in between. The CDR3 has 15 residues. Germline CDR1 is SGHVS and CDR2 is FNYEAQ. The CDR3 sequence is CASSGRGHKNTEAFF. The CDR3 coding sequence is TGTGCCAGCAGCGGCCGGGGACACAAGAACACTGAAGCTTTCTTT. The whole variable domain, remainder taken from reference TRBV7-6 and TRBJ1-1, is GAGVSQSPRYKVTKRGQDVALRCDPISGHVSLYWYRQALGQGPEFLTYFNYEAQQDKSGLPNDRFSAERPEGSISTLTIQRTEQRDSAMYRCASSGRGHKNTEAFFGQGTRLTVV.

There are a few counts of this clonotype. In DNA form, the CDR3 reads TGTGCCAGCAGCTTGCCCGGACAGGGAATGTACAATGAGCAGTTCTTC. It specifies CASSLPGQGMYNEQFF. This sequence joins TRBV14 and TRBJ2-1, with TRBD1 matching 8 bases. The germline gives CDR1 SGHDN, CDR2 FVKESK. The CDR3 sequence is 16 residues long. V was clipped by 5 bases and J by 4 bases; unmatched bases: 10.

This clonotype was observed a few times. The J gene is TRBJ2-7, the V gene TRBV4-3; TRBD1 might be the D (6 bases). This CDR3 is built from 15 residues. The germline V and J ends were trimmed by 4 bases and 3 bases, with 16 bases remaining between them. From germline, CDR1 is LGHNA and CDR2 YSLEER. The CDR3 nucleotides are TGCGCCAGCAGCCGTACCCGTGGGGGCCACTACGAGCAGTACTTC. It is translated as CASSRTRGGHYEQYF.

This clonotype was seen only a few times. The V and J genes are TRBV10-3 and TRBJ1-5; 7 bases match TRBD1. This CDR3 spans 15 amino acids. V dropped 5 bases and J dropped 3; count of bases not matched to a gene: 7. Germline V CDR1 and CDR2: ENHRY, SYGVKD. The CDR3 DNA sequence: TGTGCCATCAGTCCCGGGACAGCTCCCAATCAGCCCCAGCATTTT. It translates to CAISPGTAPNQPQHF.

The sample holds a few counts of this clonotype. The V call is TRBV20-1, the J call TRBJ1-5; perhaps TRBD1 as D (5 bases). This CDR3 is built from 13 residues. Germline CDR1 and CDR2: DFQATT and SNEGSKA (reference sequence). V lost 6 bases and J lost 3, with 12 bases in between. The CDR3 sequence: CSAFDSPNQPQHF. The DNA for the CDR3 is TGCAGTGCCTTCGACAGCCCCAATCAGCCCCAGCATTTT.

The rearrangement links TRBV20-1 to TRBJ2-3, with no clear D. Trimming took off 4 bases at V and 3 bases at J, with 8 bases between the two ends. This CDR3 is built from 12 residues. Germline loops: CDR1 DFQATT, CDR2 SNEGSKA (reference sequence). The CDR3 sequence is CSANLVTDTQYF. The DNA for the CDR3 is TGCAGTGCTAACCTAGTAACAGATACGCAGTATTTT.

J is TRBJ1-2 and V is TRBV12-3 or TRBV12-4; D perhaps matches TRBD1 (6 bases). Deletions cut 5 bases from V and 2 bases from J, with 9 bases between. The CDR3 has 13 residues. The CDR3 sequence is CASSQDSNYGYTF. As DNA, the CDR3 is TGTGCCAGCAGTCAGGACAGCAACTATGGCTACACCTTC.

This clonotype was detected only a few times. This chain connects TRBV12-3 or TRBV12-4 to TRBJ1-5; 9 bases align to TRBD1. V lost 5 bases to trimming and J lost 7 bases; unmatched junction nucleotides: 3. The CDR3 has 13 amino acids. The CDR3 region has the DNA TGTGCCAGCAGTGGACAGGGGACACAGCCCCAGCATTTT. Protein: CASSGQGTQPQHF.

The chain uses TRBV20-1 and TRBJ2-7, with TRBD1 as a possible D gene (5 bases). Germline V lookup: CDR1 DFQATT, CDR2 SNEGSKA (reference sequence). V lost 1 base, J lost 0 bases, and 10 bases lay in between. The CDR3 sequence is 14 residues long. The chain's CDR3 is CSARVITGSYEQYF. Written as DNA, the CDR3 is TGCAGTGCTAGAGTTATAACAGGCTCCTACGAGCAGTACTTC.

Only a few counts were recorded for this clonotype. The genes are TRBV12-3 or TRBV12-4 and TRBJ1-1; D is perhaps TRBD1 (5 bases). Trimming shortened V by 5 bases and J by 1 base, and 11 bases separated the two germline ends. The CDR3 length is 14 residues. The CDR3 sequence: CASSPSGQNTEAFF. The CDR3 DNA follows: TGTGCCAGCAGTCCTTCGGGGCAGAACACTGAAGCTTTCTTT.

In its sample, this clonotype was seen a few times. The V gene is TRBV7-9, the J gene TRBJ1-1; 7 nucleotides align to TRBD1. V shed 10 bases and J 3 bases; nucleotides not matched to a gene: 14. CDR1 and CDR2 (germline): SEHNR, FQNEAQ (reference sequence). The length of the CDR3 is 15 residues. The CDR3 region has the DNA TGTGCCACTGTAACAGGGGAGGCGGGGGACACTGAAGCTTTCTTT. Amino acids: CATVTGEAGDTEAFF. Complete variable domain (other parts from reference TRBV7-9 and TRBJ1-1): DTGVSQNPRHKITKRGQNVTFRCDPISEHNRLYWYRQTLGQGPEFLTYFQNEAQLEKSRLLSDRFSAERPKGSFSTLEIQRTEQGDSAMYLCATVTGEAGDTEAFFGQGTRLTVV.